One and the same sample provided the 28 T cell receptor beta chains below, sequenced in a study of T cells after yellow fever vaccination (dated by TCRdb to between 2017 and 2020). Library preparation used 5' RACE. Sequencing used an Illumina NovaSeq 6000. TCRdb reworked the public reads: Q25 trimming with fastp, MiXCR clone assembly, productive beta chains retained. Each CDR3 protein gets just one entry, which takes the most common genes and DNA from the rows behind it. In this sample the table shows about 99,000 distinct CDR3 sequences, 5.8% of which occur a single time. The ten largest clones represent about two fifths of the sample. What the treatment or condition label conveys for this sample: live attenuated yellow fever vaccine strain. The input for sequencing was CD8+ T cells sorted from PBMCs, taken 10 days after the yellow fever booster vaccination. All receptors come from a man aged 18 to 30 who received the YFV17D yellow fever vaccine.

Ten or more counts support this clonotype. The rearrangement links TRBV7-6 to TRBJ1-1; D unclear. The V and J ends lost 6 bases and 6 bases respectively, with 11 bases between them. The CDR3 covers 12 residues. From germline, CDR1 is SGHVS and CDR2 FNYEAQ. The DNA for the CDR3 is TGTGCCAGCAGACCCCCTGGCTCTGAAGCTTTCTTT. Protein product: CASRPPGSEAFF.

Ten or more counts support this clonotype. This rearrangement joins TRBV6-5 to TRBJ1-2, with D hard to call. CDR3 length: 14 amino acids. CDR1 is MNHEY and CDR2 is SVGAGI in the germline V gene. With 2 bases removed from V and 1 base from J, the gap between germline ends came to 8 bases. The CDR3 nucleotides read TGTGCCAGCAGTTACCTGTCTTATAACTATGGCTACACCTTC. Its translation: CASSYLSYNYGYTF.

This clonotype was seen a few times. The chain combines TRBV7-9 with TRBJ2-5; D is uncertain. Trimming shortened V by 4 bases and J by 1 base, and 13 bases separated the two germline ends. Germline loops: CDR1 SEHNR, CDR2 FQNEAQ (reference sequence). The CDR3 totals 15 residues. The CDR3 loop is CASSSSLGPQETQYF. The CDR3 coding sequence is TGTGCCAGCAGCTCATCCTTAGGTCCCCAAGAGACCCAGTACTTC.

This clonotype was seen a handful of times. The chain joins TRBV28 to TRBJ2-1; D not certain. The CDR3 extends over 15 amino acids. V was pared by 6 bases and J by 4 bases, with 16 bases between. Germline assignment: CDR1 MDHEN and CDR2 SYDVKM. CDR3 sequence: CASSGRRRLYNEQFF. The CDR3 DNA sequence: TGTGCCAGCAGCGGACGACGCCGCTTATACAATGAGCAGTTCTTC.

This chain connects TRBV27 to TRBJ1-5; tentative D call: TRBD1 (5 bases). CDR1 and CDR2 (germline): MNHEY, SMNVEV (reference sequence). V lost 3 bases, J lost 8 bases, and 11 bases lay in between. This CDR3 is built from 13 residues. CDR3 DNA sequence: TGTGCCAGCAGTTTTGGTAGGGGTGAGCCCCAGCATTTT. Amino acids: CASSFGRGEPQHF.

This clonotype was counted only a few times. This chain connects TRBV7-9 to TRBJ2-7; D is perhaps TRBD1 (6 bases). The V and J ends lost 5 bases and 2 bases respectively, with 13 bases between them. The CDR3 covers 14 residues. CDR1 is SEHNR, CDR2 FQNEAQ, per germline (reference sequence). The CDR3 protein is CASSPRTAPYEQYV. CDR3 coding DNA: TGTGCCAGCAGCCCTCGGACAGCACCCTACGAGCAGTACGTC.

In DNA form, the CDR3 reads TGTGCCAGCAGGCCAGGCTGGAGCTCCTACAATGAGCAGTTCTTC. This codes for CASRPGWSSYNEQFF. This chain uses TRBV11-1 with TRBJ2-1; no clear D. V was pared by 6 bases and J by 0 bases, with 12 bases between. The CDR3 has 15 amino acids. CDR1 and CDR2 from the germline V gene are SGHAT and FQDESV (reference sequence). Drawing the rest from reference TRBV11-1 and TRBJ2-1, the complete variable domain is EAEVAQSPRYKITEKSQAVAFWCDPISGHATLYWYRQILGQGPELLVQFQDESVVDDSQLPKDRFSAERLKGVDSTLKIQPAELGDSAMYLCASRPGWSSYNEQFFGPGTRLTVL.

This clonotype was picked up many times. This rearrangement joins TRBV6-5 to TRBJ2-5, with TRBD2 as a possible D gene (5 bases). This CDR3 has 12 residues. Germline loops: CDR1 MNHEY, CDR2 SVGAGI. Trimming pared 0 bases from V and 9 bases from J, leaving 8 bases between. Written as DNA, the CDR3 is TGTGCCAGCAGTTACTCCCCCGGGGCCCAGTACTTC. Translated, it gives CASSYSPGAQYF.

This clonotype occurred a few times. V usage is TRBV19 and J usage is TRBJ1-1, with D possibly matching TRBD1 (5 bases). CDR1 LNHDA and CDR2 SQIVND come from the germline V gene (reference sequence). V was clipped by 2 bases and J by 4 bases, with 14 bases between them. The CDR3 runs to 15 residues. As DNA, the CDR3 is TGTGCCAGTAGTATACGACAGCCGTTTAGCACTGAAGCTTTCTTT. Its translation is CASSIRQPFSTEAFF.

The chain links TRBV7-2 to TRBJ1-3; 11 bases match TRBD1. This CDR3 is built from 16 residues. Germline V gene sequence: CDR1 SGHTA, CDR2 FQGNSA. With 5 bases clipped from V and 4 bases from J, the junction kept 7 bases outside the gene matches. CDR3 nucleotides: TGTGCCAGCAGCACCGGACAGGGGGCAATCGGAAACACCATATATTTT. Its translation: CASSTGQGAIGNTIYF.

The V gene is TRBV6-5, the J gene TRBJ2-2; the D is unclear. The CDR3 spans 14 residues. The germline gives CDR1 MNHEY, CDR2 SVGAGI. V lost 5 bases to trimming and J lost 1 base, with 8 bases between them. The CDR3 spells CASSRSGNTGELFF. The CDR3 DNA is TGTGCCAGCAGTAGATCGGGGAACACCGGGGAGCTGTTTTTT.

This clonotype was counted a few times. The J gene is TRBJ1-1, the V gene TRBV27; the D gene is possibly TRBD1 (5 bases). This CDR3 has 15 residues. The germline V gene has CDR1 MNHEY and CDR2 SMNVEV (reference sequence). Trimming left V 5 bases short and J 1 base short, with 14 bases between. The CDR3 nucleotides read TGTGCCAGCAGTAACCTCGGAGGGGAGAACACTGAAGCTTTCTTT. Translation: CASSNLGGENTEAFF.

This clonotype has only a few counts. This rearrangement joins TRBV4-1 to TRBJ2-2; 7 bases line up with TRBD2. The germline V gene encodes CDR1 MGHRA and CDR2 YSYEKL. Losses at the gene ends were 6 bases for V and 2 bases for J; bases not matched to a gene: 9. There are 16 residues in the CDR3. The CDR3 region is CASSPWGRDNTGELFF. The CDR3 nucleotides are TGCGCCAGCAGTCCCTGGGGGAGGGATAACACCGGGGAGCTGTTTTTT.

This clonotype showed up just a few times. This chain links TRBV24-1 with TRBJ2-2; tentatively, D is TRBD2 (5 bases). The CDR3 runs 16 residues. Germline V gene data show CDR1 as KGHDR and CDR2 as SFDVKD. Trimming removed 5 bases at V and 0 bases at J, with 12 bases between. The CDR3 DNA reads TGTGCCACCAGTGGTGAGGCGGGCGCGAACACCGGGGAGCTGTTTTTT. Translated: CATSGEAGANTGELFF.

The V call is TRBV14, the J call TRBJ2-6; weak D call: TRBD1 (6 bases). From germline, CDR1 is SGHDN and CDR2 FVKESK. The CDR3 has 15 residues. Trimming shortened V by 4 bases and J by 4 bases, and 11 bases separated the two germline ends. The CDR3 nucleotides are TGTGCCAGCAGCCCTAGGGGGACAGGGGCCAACGTCCTGACTTTC. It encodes CASSPRGTGANVLTF.

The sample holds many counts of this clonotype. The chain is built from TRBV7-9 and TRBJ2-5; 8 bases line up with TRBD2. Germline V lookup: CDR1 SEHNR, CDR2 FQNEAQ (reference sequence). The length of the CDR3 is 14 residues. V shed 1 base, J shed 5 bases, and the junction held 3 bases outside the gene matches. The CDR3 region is CASSLDGRGETQYF. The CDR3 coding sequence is TGTGCCAGCAGCTTAGACGGGAGGGGGGAGACCCAGTACTTC.

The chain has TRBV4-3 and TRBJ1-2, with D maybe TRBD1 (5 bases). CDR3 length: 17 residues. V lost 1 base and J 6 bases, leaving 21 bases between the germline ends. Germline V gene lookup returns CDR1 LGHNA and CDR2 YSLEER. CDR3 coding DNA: TGCGCCAGCAGCCAAGTAGTGGGGCCGGGTGGGCTGAATGGCTACACCTTC. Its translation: CASSQVVGPGGLNGYTF.

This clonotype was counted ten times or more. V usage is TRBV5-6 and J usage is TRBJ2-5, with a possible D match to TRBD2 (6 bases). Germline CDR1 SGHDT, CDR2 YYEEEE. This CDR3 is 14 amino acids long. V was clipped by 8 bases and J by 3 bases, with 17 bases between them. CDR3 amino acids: CASTTPEGEETQYF. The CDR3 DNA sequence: TGTGCCAGTACTACTCCGGAGGGTGAAGAGACCCAGTACTTC. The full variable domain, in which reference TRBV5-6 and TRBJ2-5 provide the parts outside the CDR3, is DAGVTQSPTHLIKTRGQQVTLRCSPKSGHDTVSWYQQALGQGPQFIFQYYEEEERQRGNFPDRFSGHQFPNYSSELNVNALLLGDSALYLCASTTPEGEETQYFGPGTRLLVL.

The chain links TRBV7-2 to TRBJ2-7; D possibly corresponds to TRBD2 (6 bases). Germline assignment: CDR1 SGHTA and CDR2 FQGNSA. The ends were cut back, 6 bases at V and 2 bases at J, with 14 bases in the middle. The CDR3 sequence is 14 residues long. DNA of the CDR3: TGTGCCAGCAGGGACTATAGCGAGGCCTACGAGCAGTACGTC. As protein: CASRDYSEAYEQYV.

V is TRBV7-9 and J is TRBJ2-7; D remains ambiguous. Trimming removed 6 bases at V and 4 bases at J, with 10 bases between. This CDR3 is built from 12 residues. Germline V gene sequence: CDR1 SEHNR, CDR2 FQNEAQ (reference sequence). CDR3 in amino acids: CASRLEPYEQYV. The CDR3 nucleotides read TGTGCCAGCAGACTCGAGCCATACGAGCAGTACGTC.

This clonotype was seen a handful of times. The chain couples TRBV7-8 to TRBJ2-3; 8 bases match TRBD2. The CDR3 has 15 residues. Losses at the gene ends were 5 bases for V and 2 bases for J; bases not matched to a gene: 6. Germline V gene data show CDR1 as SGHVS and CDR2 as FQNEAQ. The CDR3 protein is CASSPVAGTTDTQYF. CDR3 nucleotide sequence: TGTGCCAGCAGCCCCGTAGCGGGGACCACAGATACGCAGTATTTT.

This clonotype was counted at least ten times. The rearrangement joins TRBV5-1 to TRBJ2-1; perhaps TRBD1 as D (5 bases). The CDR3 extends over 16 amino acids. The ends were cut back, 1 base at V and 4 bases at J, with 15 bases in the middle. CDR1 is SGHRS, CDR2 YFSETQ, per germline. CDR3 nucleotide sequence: TGCGCCAGCAGCTTGCGGGCCGATAGGGGTTACAATGAGCAGTTCTTC. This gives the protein CASSLRADRGYNEQFF.

The DNA of the CDR3 is TGTGCCAGCAGCAGTACCTTCGGGACAGGGTCCGAGCAGTACTTC. Residues: CASSSTFGTGSEQYF. J is TRBJ2-7 and V is TRBV7-6, with 9 bases identical to TRBD1. The CDR3 runs to 15 residues. Germline V gene lookup returns CDR1 SGHVS and CDR2 FNYEAQ. The V and J ends lost 5 bases and 6 bases, in that order; junction bases with no gene match: 11.

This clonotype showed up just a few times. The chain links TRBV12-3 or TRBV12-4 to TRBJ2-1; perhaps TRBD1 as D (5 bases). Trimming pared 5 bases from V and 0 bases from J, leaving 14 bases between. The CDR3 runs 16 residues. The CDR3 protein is CASSAERGSSYNEQFF. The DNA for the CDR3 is TGTGCCAGCAGTGCCGAAAGGGGTAGCTCCTACAATGAGCAGTTCTTC.

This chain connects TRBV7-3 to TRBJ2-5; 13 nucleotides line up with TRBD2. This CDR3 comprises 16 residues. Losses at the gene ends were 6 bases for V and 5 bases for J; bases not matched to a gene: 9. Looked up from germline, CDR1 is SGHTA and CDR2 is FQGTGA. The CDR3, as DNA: TGTGCCAGCAGTCCCTACGGACTAGCGGGGGAGGAGACCCAGTACTTC. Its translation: CASSPYGLAGEETQYF.

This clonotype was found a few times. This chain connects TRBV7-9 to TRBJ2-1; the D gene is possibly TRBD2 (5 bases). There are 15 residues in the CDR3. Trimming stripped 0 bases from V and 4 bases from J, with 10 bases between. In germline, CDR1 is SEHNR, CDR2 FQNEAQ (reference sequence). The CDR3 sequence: CASSLASGPYNEQFF. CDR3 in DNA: TGTGCCAGCAGCTTAGCGAGCGGACCTTACAATGAGCAGTTCTTC.

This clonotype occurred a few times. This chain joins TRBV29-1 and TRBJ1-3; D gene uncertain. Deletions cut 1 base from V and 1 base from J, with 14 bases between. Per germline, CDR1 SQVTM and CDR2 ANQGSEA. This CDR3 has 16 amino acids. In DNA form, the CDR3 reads TGCAGCGTTGAAGGTCTCCCCGAATTATCTGGAAACACCATATATTTT. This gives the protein CSVEGLPELSGNTIYF.

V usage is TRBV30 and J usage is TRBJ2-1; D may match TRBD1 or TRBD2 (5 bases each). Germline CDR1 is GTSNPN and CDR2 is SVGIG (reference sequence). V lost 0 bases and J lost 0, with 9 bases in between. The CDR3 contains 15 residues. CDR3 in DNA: TGTGCCTGGAGTGTACCAGGGAGCTCCTACAATGAGCAGTTCTTC. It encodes CAWSVPGSSYNEQFF. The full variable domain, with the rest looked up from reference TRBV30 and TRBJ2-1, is SQTIHQWPATLVQPVGSPLSLECTVEGTSNPNLYWYRQAAGRGLQLLFYSVGIGQISSEVPQNLSASRPQDRQFILSSKKLLLSDSGFYLCAWSVPGSSYNEQFFGPGTRLTVL.